The entry below gives a single T cell receptor beta chain sequence along with its context. This sample was taken from a study of blood T cell repertoires in COVID-19. The CDR3 has 16 residues. Germline-derived CDR1 and CDR2 are SGDLS and YYNGEE. V was trimmed by 6 bases and J by 2 bases, leaving 19 bases between them. The table came from immunoSEQ multiplex PCR; TCRdb's copy has only in-frame clones and leaves some out. Of about 6,000 clones listed, 85% to 90% were seen once; the top ten hold around 7%. The chain links TRBV9 to TRBJ2-3; TRBD2 is a possible D gene (7 bases). The sequenced sample was peripheral blood. The receptor was isolated from a human donor in a cohort sampled during active COVID-19. The CDR3 DNA reads as TGTGCCAGCACCCAGGGCCCCGGGGGGCCCACAGATACGCAGTATTTT. Translation: CASTQGPGGPTDTQYF.